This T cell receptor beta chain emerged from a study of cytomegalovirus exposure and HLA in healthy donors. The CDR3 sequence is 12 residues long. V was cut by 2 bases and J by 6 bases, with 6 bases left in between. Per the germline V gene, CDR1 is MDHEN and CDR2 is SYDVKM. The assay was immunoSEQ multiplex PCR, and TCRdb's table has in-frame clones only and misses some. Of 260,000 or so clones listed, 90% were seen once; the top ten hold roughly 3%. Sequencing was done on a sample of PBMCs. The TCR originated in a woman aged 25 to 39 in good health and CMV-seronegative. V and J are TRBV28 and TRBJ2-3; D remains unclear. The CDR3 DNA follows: TGTGCCAGCAGTTTACGGTCCGATACGCAGTATTTT. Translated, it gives CASSLRSDTQYF.